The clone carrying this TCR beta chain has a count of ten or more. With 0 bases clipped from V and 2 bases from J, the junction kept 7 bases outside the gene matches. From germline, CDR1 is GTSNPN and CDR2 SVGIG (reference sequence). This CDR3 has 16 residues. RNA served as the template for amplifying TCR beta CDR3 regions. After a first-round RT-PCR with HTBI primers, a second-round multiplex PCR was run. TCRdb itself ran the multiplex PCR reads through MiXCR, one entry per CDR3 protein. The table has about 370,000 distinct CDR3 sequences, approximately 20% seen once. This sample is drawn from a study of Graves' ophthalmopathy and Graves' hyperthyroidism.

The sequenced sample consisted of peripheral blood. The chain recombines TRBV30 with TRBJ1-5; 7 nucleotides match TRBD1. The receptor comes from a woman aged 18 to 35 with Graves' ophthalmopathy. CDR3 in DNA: TGTGCCTGGAGTGTGAACCGAGGACAGGGCAATCAGCCCCAGCATTTT. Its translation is CAWSVNRGQGNQPQHF.